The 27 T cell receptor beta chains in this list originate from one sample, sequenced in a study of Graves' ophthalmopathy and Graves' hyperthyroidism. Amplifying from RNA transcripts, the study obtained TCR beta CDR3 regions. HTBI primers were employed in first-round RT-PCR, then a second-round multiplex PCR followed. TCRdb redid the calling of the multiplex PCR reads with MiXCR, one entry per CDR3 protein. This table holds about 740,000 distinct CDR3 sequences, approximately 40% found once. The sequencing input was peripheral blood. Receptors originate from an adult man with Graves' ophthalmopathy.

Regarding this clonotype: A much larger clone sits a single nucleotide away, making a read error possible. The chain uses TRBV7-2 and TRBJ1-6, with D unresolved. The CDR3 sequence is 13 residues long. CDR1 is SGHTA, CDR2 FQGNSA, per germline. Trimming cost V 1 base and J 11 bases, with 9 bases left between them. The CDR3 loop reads CASSLVKLAPLHF. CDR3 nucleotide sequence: TGTGCCAGCAGCTTAGTCAAATTAGCACCCCTCCACTTT.

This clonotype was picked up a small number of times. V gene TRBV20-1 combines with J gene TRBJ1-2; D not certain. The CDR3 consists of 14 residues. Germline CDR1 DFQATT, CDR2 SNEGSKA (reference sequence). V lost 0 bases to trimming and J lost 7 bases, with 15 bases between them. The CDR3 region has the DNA TGCAGTGCTAGAGATGGGCGGACGCCCTTTGGCTACACCTTC. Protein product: CSARDGRTPFGYTF.

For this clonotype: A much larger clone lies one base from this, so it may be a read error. CDR3 region: CASSLELGESYSGYTF. The CDR3 DNA reads TGTGCCAGCAGCTTAGAATTAGGGGAGTCCTATTCCGGCTACACCTTC. The J gene is TRBJ1-2, the V gene TRBV11-2, with D maybe TRBD1 (5 bases). The CDR3 is 16 residues long. Trimming took off 0 bases at V and 8 bases at J, with 19 bases between the two ends. Germline lookup yields CDR1 SGHAT and CDR2 FQNNGV.

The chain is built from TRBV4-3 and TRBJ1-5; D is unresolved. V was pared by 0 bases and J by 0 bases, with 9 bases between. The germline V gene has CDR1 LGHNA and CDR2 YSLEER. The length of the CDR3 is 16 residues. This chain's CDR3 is CASSQDGVLSNQPQHF. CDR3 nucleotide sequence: TGCGCCAGCAGCCAAGATGGGGTACTTAGCAATCAGCCCCAGCATTTT.

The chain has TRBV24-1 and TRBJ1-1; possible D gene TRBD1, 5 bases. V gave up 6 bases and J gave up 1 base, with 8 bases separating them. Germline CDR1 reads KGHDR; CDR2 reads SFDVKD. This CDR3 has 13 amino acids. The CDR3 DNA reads TGTGCCACCAGTTCAGGGAAGAACACTGAAGCTTTCTTT. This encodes CATSSGKNTEAFF.

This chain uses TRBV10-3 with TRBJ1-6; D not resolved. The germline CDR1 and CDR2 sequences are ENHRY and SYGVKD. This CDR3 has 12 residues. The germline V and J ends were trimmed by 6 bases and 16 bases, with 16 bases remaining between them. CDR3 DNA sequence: TGTGCCATCAGCCCCGGGTTTCACGCACTCCACTTT. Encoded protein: CAISPGFHALHF.

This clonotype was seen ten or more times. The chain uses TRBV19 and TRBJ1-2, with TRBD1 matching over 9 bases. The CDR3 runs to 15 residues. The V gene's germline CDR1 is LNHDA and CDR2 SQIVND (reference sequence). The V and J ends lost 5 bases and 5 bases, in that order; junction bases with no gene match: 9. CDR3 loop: CASSYSGGQGYGYTF. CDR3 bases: TGTGCCAGTAGTTACAGCGGGGGACAGGGTTATGGCTACACCTTC.

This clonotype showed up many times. The CDR3 loop is CSVPGWFDTEAFF. The CDR3 DNA reads as TGCAGCGTCCCGGGGTGGTTTGACACTGAAGCTTTCTTT. The chain is built from TRBV29-1 and TRBJ1-1; D is unclear. This CDR3 spans 13 amino acids. CDR1 and CDR2 (germline): SQVTM, ANQGSEA. The ends were cut back, 6 bases at V and 3 bases at J, with 14 bases in the middle.

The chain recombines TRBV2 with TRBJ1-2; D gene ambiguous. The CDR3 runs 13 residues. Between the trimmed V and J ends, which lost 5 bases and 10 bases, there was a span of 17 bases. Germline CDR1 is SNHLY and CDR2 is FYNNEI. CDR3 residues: CASSFAETNDYTF. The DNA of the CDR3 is TGTGCCAGCAGTTTTGCAGAAACCAATGACTACACCTTC. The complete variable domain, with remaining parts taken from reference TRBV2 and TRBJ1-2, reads EPEVTQTPSHQVTQMGQEVILRCVPISNHLYFYWYRQILGQKVEFLVSFYNNEISEKSEIFDDQFSVERPDGSNFTLKIRSTKLEDSAMYFCASSFAETNDYTFGSGTRLTVV.

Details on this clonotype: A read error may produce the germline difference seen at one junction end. The DNA for the CDR3 is TGTGCCAGCAGCGACCTAGCGGGTCCCTCTGGGGCCAGCGTCCTGACTTTC. Amino acid sequence: CASSDLAGPSGASVLTF. The J gene is TRBJ2-6, the V gene TRBV12-3 or TRBV12-4, with TRBD2 matching 8 bases. The CDR3 runs to 17 residues.

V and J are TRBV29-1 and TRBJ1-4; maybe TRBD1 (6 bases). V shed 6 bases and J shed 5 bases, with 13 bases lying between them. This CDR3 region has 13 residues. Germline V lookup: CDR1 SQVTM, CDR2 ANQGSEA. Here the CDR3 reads CSVYRDENEKLFF. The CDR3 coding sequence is TGCAGCGTATACAGGGATGAGAATGAAAAACTGTTTTTT.

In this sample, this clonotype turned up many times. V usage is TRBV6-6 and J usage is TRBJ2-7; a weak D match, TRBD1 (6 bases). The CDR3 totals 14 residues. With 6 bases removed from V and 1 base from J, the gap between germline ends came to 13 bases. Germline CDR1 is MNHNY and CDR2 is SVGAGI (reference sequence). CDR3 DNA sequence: TGTGCCAGCAGCTACCTCGGACAGTCCTACGAGCAGTACTTC. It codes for CASSYLGQSYEQYF.

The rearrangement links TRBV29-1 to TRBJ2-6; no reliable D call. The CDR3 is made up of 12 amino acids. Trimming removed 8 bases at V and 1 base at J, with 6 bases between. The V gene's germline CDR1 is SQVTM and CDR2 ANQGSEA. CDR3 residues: CSTSSGANVLTF. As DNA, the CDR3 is TGCAGCACCAGTTCTGGGGCCAACGTCCTGACTTTC. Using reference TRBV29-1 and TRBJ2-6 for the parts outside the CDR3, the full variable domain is SAVISQKPSRDICQRGTSLTIQCQVDSQVTMMFWYRQQPGQSLTLIATANQGSEATYESGFVIDKFPISRPNLTFSTLTVSNMSPEDSSIYLCSTSSGANVLTFGAGSRLTVL.

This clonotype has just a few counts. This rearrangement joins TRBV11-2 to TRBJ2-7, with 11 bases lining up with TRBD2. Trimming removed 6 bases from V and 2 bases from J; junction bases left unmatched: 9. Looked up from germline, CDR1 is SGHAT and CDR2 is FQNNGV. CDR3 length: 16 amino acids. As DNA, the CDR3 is TGTGCCAGCAGGGGGACCGGGACTAGCGGAGCCTACGAGCAGTACTTC. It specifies CASRGTGTSGAYEQYF.

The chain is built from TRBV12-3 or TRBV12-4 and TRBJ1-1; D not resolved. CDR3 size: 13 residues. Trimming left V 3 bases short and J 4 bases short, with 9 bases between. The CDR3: CASSFAVTTEAFF. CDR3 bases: TGTGCCAGCAGTTTTGCCGTGACCACTGAAGCTTTCTTT.

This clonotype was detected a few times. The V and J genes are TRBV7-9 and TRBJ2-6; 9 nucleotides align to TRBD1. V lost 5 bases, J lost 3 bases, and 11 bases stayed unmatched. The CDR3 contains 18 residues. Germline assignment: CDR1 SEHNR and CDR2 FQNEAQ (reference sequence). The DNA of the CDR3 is TGTGCCAGCAGCGGGGACCCAGGACAGGGGTATGGGGCCAACGTCCTGACTTTC. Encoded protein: CASSGDPGQGYGANVLTF.

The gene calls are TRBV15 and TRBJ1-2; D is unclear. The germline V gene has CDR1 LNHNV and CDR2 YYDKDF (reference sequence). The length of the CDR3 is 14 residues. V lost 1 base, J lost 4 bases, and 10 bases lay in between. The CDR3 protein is CATSRGAAIYGYTF. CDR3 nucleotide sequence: TGTGCCACCAGCAGAGGGGCCGCAATCTATGGCTACACCTTC.

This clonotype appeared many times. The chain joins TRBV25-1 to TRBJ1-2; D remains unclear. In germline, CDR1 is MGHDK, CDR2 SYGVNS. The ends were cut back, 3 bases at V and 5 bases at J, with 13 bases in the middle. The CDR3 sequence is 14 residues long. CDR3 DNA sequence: TGTGCCAGCAGTGATTCGGCTTTTGGGTATGGCTACACCTTC. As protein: CASSDSAFGYGYTF.

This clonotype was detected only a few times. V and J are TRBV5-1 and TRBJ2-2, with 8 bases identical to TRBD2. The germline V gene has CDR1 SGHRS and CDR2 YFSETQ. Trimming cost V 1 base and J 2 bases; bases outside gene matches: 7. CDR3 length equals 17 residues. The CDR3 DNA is TGCGCCAGCAGCTTGCCAGCGACTAGCGTTAACACCGGGGAGCTGTTTTTT. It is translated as CASSLPATSVNTGELFF.

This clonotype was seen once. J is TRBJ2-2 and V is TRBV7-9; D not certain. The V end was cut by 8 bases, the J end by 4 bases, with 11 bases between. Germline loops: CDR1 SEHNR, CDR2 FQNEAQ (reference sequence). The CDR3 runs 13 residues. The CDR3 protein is CASSSPSTGELFF. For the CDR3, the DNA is TGTGCCAGCTCGTCACCTAGCACCGGGGAGCTGTTTTTT. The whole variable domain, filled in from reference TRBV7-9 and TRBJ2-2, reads DTGVSQNPRHKITKRGQNVTFRCDPISEHNRLYWYRQTLGQGPEFLTYFQNEAQLEKSRLLSDRFSAERPKGSFSTLEIQRTEQGDSAMYLCASSSPSTGELFFGEGSRLTVL.

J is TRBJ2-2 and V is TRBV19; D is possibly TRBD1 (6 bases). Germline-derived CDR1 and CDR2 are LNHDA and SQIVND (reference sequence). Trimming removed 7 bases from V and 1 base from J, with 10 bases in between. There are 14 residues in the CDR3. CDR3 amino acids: CASTLTGNTGELFF. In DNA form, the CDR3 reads TGTGCCAGTACCTTGACAGGGAACACCGGGGAGCTGTTTTTT. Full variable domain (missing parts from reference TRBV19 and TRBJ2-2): DGGITQSPKYLFRKEGQNVTLSCEQNLNHDAMYWYRQDPGQGLRLIYYSQIVNDFQKGDIAEGYSVSREKKESFPLTVTSAQKNPTAFYLCASTLTGNTGELFFGEGSRLTVL.

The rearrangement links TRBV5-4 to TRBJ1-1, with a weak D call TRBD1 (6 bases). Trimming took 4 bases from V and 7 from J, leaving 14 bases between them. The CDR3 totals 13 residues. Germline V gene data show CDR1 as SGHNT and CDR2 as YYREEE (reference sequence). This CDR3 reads CASSQLQGSEAFF. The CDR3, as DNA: TGTGCCAGCAGCCAACTACAGGGCAGTGAAGCTTTCTTT.

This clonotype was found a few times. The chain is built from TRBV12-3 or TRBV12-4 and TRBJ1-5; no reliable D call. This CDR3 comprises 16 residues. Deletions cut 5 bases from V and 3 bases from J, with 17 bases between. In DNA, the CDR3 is TGTGCCAGCAGTCCTCTGTTAGCCAACGTCAATCAGCCCCAGCATTTT. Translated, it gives CASSPLLANVNQPQHF.

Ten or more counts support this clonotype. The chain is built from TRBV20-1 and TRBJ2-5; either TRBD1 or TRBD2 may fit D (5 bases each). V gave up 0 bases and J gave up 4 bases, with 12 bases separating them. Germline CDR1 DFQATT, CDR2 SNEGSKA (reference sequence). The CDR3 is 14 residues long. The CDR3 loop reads CSARDGDGGETQYF. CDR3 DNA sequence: TGCAGTGCTAGAGACGGGGATGGGGGAGAGACCCAGTACTTC.

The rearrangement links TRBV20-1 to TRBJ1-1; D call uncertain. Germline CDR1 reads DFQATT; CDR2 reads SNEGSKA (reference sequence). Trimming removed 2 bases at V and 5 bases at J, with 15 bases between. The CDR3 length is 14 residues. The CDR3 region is CSARSETGGTEAFF. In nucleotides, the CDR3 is TGCAGTGCTAGATCCGAAACGGGAGGGACTGAAGCTTTCTTT.

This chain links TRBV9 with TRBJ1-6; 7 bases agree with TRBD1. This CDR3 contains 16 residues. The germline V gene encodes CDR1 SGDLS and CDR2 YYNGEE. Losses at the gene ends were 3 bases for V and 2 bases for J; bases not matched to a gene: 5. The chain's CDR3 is CASSAQGEPYNSPLHF. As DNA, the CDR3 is TGTGCCAGCAGCGCTCAGGGGGAACCCTATAATTCACCCCTCCACTTT.

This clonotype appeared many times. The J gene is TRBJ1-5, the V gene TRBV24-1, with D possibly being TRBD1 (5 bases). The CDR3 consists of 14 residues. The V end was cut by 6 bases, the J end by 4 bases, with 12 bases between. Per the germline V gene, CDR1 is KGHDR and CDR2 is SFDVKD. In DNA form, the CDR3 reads TGTGCCACCAGTCGTCAGGGTCCTAATCAGCCCCAGCATTTT. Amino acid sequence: CATSRQGPNQPQHF.